This TCR beta chain was obtained from a study of cytomegalovirus exposure and HLA in healthy donors (dated by TCRdb to the late 2010s). Turning to the overall study: An earlier analysis of around 600 of the donors reported more than 250 Gb of sequence data and approximately 110 million unique TCR beta sequences from 150 million to 200 million T cells. A later genetic analysis used genome-wide SNP genotypes for about 60% of the roughly 700 donors, treating that subset as a discovery cohort. A later analysis re-examined previously published TCR beta repertoires from over 500 donors and added high-resolution HLA genotyping to investigate patterns of TCR occurrence. Because of strong linkage in the cohort, five DR-DQ haplotypes were treated as single units for association and clustering. Typing coverage varied by locus: about 629-640 donors for A, B, C, DRB1 and DQB1; about 520 for DQA1; over 600 for DPA1; more than 450 for DPB1. All discovery cohort repertoires had been generated on a single sequencing platform. The genetic ancestry cluster associated with self-reported Caucasian donors included approximately 85% of the roughly 380 genotyped donors. To decide whether each TCR beta V gene segment behaved as functional or pseudogenic, an earlier analysis of approximately 620 of the donors relied on high-throughput TCR beta sequencing. Donor age, sex, ethnicity and CMV serostatus were compiled together with the repertoire data. Rather than drawing on any new phenotypic data, the later analysis identified candidate immune exposures from TCR beta sequences and the way those sequences occurred across donors. The study used immunosequencing to profile the T cell repertoires of approximately 650 subjects and linked those repertoires to cytomegalovirus serostatus. The study aimed to test whether cataloging public T cell receptors could reveal signatures of past pathogen exposure. To predict cytomegalovirus infection status, the study brought together high-throughput TCR immunosequencing, statistical association of individual TCRs with disease status, and machine learning. Along with the roughly 700-subject first cohort, a separate validation cohort of approximately 110 different subjects was used. HLA typing covered class I and class II loci at four-digit resolution. Among about 400 genotyped donors of the cohort, an average of roughly 230,000 unique TCR beta nucleotide sequences was sequenced per donor, of which roughly 17% were non-productive. An early release covering some 640 HLA-typed donors comprised about 310 gigabases of sequencing data and around 85 million unique TCR sequences. The paper's findings and limits, for the study overall: Because the 87-base-pair reads could not distinguish some IMGT-functional V segments, including TRBV6-2 and TRBV6-3, those segments were excluded. Specific HLA alleles were associated with 16,951 TCR beta sequences at a false discovery rate of 0.05 in a later analysis. An association between a missense DCLRE1C variant and V-gene and J-gene trimming of TCR beta chains was found in a later genetic analysis and replicated in an independent cohort. A total of 150 or so TCR beta chains were listed by the study as associated with cytomegalovirus. According to a later genetic analysis, donors in an Asian-associated ancestry cluster had fewer N-insertions in productive TCRs than the approximately 610-donor mean. A cluster of highly shared sequence variants was judged likely to be a technical artifact of the sequencing pipeline. In a later analysis, TCR association rates were found to vary across HLA loci, with the most associated TCRs seen for DRB1 alleles and the fewest for HLA-C alleles. In an earlier analysis of under 600 of the donors, most TCR beta V segments were observed in productive rearrangements about 90% or about 30% of the time, broadly matching IMGT annotations. A later analysis reported that several top co-occurrence clusters appeared linked to parvovirus B19, influenza, CMV and Epstein-Barr virus. In a later analysis, most CMV-associated TCR beta chains were found to appear HLA-restricted, with HLA associations seemingly driven largely by CMV exposure. A further reported finding was that TCR beta sequences accurately predicted the HLA-A and HLA-B alleles for most subjects in the first cohort. Linkage disequilibrium might explain the correlated functional status among segregating V segments, but an unknown experimental factor could not be excluded. The classifier was reported to diagnose cytomegalovirus status with high specificity and sensitivity in both the original and validation cohorts. While some public TCRs were present in many individuals, most TCR sequences turned up only very rarely across donors. Assigning TCR associations to individual alleles was difficult when HLA alleles, especially DR and DQ, strongly co-occurred. The authors suggested that the approach could potentially be generalized to other disease states and immunological phenotypes. Over 15 rarely observed V segments, including chromosome 9 orphons, were excluded from the earlier analysis of 550 to 700 of the donors because counts were too low. Sequencing depth was assumed to be roughly uniform across donors in the presence/absence analyses, though that assumption may not hold. The cohort was sequenced for TCR beta chains only, and without alpha or paired-chain data the features that could be detected were limited. In a later analysis, HLA-associated TCR beta chains showed more clonal expansion and lower generation probabilities than non-associated chains that were equally common. In vitro tests confirmed that a few of the cytomegalovirus-associated TCR beta chains recognize cytomegalovirus antigens. HLA typing was unavailable for some donors at each locus, so association tests used only the typed subset. For the cohort, immune exposure information was limited to CMV serostatus.

CDR1 and CDR2 (MNHEY, SVGAGI) derive from the germline V gene. From its cysteine to its phenylalanine, the CDR3 spans 15 amino acids. Only the CDR3 part of the read is kept: 45 bases, read in frame from the first base. Trimming leaves V shorter by 8 bases and J shorter by 2 bases, with the junction holding 9 bases beyond the gene matches. Turning to this clone: Its antigen remains unidentified. No per-base quality is available; no much larger clone lies one base away.

In total, more than 500 healthy bone marrow donors made up the cohort. At the time of sampling, every cohort member was nominally healthy, though immune exposures that went unrecorded were likely present. The donor was CMV seronegative and was included in the group of 352 seronegative cohort members. Each donor provided a peripheral blood sample, and peripheral blood mononuclear cells were used for TCR beta sequencing. The Qiagen DNeasy Blood Extraction Kit was used to extract genomic DNA from the blood cell samples. Libraries were built with the immunoSEQ multiplex PCR assay. For the multiplex PCR, a mixture combining 60 forward primers for TCR Vbeta segments and 13 reverse primers for TCR Jbeta segments was used. The CDR3 region of rearranged TCR beta genes was amplified from genomic DNA by a multiplex PCR assay. The amplified TCR beta libraries were sequenced on the Illumina HiSeq System as 87-base-pair reads. The authors processed their data as follows. A later analysis counted approximately 74 million unique TCR beta chains across the 700 or so repertoires, and 10 million to 12 million of these chains were shared by at least two donors. A nearest-neighbor algorithm error-corrected the raw reads and collapsed the reads into unique sequences, merging closely related sequences to remove PCR and sequencing errors. Alignment of CDR3 sequences to IMGT reference sequences was used to assign V, D and J gene segments. Each retained sequence needed at least a six-nucleotide match to both a V gene segment and a J gene segment. Rearrangements were called productive when the CDR3 lacked stop codons and stayed in frame with V and J; all others were non-productive. CDR3 was defined according to IMGT convention as the region running from the second conserved V-encoded cysteine to the conserved J-encoded phenylalanine. The earlier analysis of about 620 of the donors excluded sequences that lacked an unambiguous match to a single V gene segment. In an earlier analysis of approximately 500 of the donors, a V segment was called functional when productive rearrangements were above 56.7%, and segregating when the standard deviation between donors exceeded 5%. A statistical classification framework was developed to diagnose cytomegalovirus status using the catalog of TCR beta chain sequences. V and J gene assignment, in a later analysis, came from comparing TCR nucleotide sequences with IMGT/GENE-DB human TR gene sequences. In a later analysis, CDR3 sequences and most-parsimonious VDJ recombination scenarios were assigned using the TCRdist pipeline. A later analysis defined each TCR beta chain by its CDR3 amino acid sequence plus V-gene family, and excluded reads lacking a unique V-gene family. A later analysis removed 500 to 600 highly shared, low-generation-probability nucleotide sequences to deal with suspected cross-contamination and a sequencing artifact. For each public chain, a later analysis derived a clonal expansion index from normalized ranks of inferred template counts within each repertoire. In a later analysis, generation probabilities were computed with a VDJ recombination model fitted to out-of-frame rearrangements, and the resulting probabilities were checked against IGoR. Hypergeometric tests were used in a later analysis to score TCR-TCR, TCR-HLA and TCR-CMV co-occurrence, with a repertoire-size bias correction applied to the TCR pairs. In a later analysis, false discovery rates were estimated by permuting HLA or CMV assignments 20 times. A later analysis grouped co-occurring TCRs with DBSCAN, adding TCRdist sequence similarity when clustering within HLA-allele-positive subsets. Repertoires with fewer than 30,000 or more than 120,000 public chains were left out of co-occurrence clustering, as were roughly five repertoires with anomalous nucleotide sharing. What TCRdb holds here is the immuneACCESS table cut down to in-frame rearrangements. Part of the clones is not present; checked against another copy, under half of the missing clones reflect an unresolved V gene, and the others are unexplained. V and J calls plus clone size are reproduced from that table; the DNA served to infer D and trimming. This sample is represented by some 140,000 clones; about 80% of them were singletons. The ten largest clones represent over 2% of the sample.

The chain is encoded by TRBV6-5 joined to TRBJ2-7, with TRBD2 matching 10 junction bases. This clonotype was sampled from a young man in good health and CMV-seronegative. What was sequenced was PBMCs. The nucleotide sequence reads TGTGCCAGCCGAATTTCTAGCGGGGGTGCCTACGAGCAGTACTTC. It codes for CASRISSGGAYEQYF.